The clone carrying this TCR beta chain was counted between two and nine times. What it binds is not known. The data were obtained in a study of blood T cells in healthy people across ages. Study-wide findings and caveats: From one million sequenced T cells, diversity estimates were lower bounds.

Germline V gives CDR1 LNHDA, CDR2 SQIVND (reference sequence). J lost 0 bases, V lost 6 bases, and 8 bases had no gene match. The CDR3 contains 16 residues. Primers used in a second PCR of roughly 6 to 12 cycles were a sample-barcoded 5' primer and a J-beta primer mix. TCRdb redid the calling of the 5' RACE reads with MiXCR, one entry per CDR3 protein. The sample records roughly 800,000 distinct CDR3 sequences, 20% to 25% being singletons. The sample was also reused in another study, on T cells of mothers and their children. Per that study: Per 15 ul, 1.5 ug of RNA was used, with all extracted RNA going into cDNA synthesis. Mothers yielded over 10 million CDR3 reads, children around 3.3 million each.

The clonotype originates from a boy between 10 and 17 years old in good health. The sample comprised blood. The chain links TRBV19 to TRBJ1-3; TRBD1 agrees at 7 bases. This chain's CDR3 is CASSGQDYFSGNTIYF. The CDR3 nucleotides read TGTGCCAGTAGCGGACAGGACTACTTCTCTGGAAACACCATATATTTT.